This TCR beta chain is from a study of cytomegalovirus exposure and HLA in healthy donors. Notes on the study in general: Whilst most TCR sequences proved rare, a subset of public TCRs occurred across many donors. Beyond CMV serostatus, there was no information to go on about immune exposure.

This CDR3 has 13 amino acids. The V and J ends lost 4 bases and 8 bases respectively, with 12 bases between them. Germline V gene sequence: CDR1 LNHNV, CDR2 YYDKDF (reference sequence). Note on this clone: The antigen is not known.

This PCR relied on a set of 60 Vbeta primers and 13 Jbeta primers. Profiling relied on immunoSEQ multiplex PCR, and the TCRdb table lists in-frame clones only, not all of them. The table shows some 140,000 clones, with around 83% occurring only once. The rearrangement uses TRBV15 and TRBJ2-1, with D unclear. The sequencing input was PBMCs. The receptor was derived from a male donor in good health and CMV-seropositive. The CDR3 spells CATSTRTSHEQFF. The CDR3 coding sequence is TGTGCCACCAGCACCCGAACATCCCATGAGCAGTTCTTC. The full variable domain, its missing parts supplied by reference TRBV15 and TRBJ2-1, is DAMVIQNPRYQVTQFGKPVTLSCSQTLNHNVMYWYQQKSSQAPKLLFHYYDKDFNNEADTPDNFQSRRPNTSFCFLDIRSPGLGDTAMYLCATSTRTSHEQFFGPGTRLTVL.